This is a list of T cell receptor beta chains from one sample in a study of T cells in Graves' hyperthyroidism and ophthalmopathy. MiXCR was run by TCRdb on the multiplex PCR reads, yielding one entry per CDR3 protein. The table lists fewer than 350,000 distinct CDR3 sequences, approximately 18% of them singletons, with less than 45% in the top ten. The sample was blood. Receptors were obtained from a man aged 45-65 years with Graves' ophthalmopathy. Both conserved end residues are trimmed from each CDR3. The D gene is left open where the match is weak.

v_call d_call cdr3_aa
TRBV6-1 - ASSYETVRTDTQY
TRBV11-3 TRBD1 ASSPGQGAYDEQF
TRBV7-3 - ASSEYGGTETQY
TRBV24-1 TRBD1 ATSDDRGESETQY
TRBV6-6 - ASSYDTRPPNEKLF
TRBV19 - ASSTRSEQF
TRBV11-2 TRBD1 ASSLLRQGTYEQY
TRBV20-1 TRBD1 SARDLRTGFWDEQF
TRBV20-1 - SATARRHGELF
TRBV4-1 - ASSPLPTNQPQH
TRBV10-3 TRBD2 AISDGTSGRKVTYNEQF
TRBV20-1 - SASLRSSLYEQY
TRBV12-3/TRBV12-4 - ASSFGTFTGELF
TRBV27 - ASSLSGYDTQY
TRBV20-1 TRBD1 SAREQGIRNQPQH
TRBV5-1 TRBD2 ASSFGALAGPGSYEQY
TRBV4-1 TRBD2 ASSDKTSGRSTDTQY
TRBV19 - ASNHRTRDTEAF
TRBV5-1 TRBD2 ASSLVAGGIYNEQF
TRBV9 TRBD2 ASSGMPGTSGETQY
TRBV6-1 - ASSTLRGQNSYEQY
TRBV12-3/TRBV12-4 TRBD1 ASSPRQGRGYT
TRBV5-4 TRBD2 ASSFSGKLYEQF
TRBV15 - ATSSPDPGELF
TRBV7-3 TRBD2 ASSLLAGGGNEQF
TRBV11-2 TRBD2 ASTPGTSVTDTQY
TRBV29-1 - SVVKGGAGELF
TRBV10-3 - AIRETDQWIEAF
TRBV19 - ASSGARDSNTEAF
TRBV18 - ASSPERRNQPQH
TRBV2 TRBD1 ASSGQGVDGYT
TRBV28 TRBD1 ASRPGTGGYNEQF
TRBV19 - ASSDQLDTRFDYGYT
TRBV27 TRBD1 ASSLSQGDLEAF
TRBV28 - ASSLGGDTYEQY
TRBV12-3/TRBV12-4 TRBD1 ASSPGTGAVEQY
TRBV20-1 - SAIGVTDTQY
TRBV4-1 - ASSHEGAQPLGTYGYT
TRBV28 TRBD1 ASTGQGASPYEQY
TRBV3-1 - ASSQEGLSYEQY
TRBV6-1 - ASRTRGGGYT
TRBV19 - ASSIRQVGGKNIQY
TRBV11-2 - ASSQDRVSYNEQF